This TCR beta chain was recorded in a study of shared clonotypes between healthy human individuals. The method was immunoSEQ multiplex PCR; TCRdb's version includes in-frame clones alone and lacks a portion of them. The table lists about 870,000 clones, 80% to 95% of them singletons. Terminally differentiated effector memory CD45RA+ cells were left out of the naive CD8 fraction, which was CD45RO-negative and positively selected for CCR7. Germline CDR1 is SGHTA and CDR2 is FQGNSA. The CDR3 sequence is 18 residues long. V shed 1 base, J shed 2 bases, and the junction held 5 bases outside the gene matches.

The chain uses TRBV7-2 and TRBJ2-6, with 10 bases identical to TRBD1. Source material: naive CD8+ T cells sorted from blood. The receptor was derived from a man aged 30 to 39 in good health. The CDR3 here is CASSLGPGQGAGANVLTF. As DNA, the CDR3 is TGTGCCAGCAGCTTAGGTCCAGGACAGGGGGCTGGGGCCAACGTCCTGACTTTC.